This T cell receptor (beta chain) was captured in a study of PD-1 blockade in classical Hodgkin lymphoma. Study background: On a schedule of every 2 weeks, patients received nivolumab 3 mg/kg intravenously.

V lost 5 bases, J lost 0 bases, and 7 bases stayed unmatched. The length of the CDR3 is 15 residues. CDR1 MNHNY and CDR2 SVGAGI come from the germline V gene (reference sequence). With regard to this clone: Its antigen is still unknown.

Every patient had relapsed following autologous stem cell transplantation, and cohorts differed in brentuximab vedotin exposure. The data were produced by immunoSEQ multiplex PCR, yet TCRdb's version contains in-frame clones alone and is incomplete. The data contain 55,000 to 65,000 clones, around 91% of them singletons. Study-wide findings and caveats: Patients starting nivolumab less than 1 year after ASCT had lower diversity and were excluded from later analyses.

The source was peripheral blood mononuclear cells (PBMCs), collected at baseline. V gene TRBV6-6 combines with J gene TRBJ2-7; 7 bases align to TRBD1. The sequence derives from a human donor with classical Hodgkin lymphoma. DNA of the CDR3: TGTGCCAGCAGTGCCCGGGACAGAAGCTCCTACGAGCAGTACTTC. As protein: CASSARDRSSYEQYF.